Described below is a single TCR beta chain sequence and its context. What it binds is unknown. Only in-frame clones appear in the TCRdb table, and some are missing; sequencing was by immunoSEQ multiplex PCR. The data contain tens of thousands of clones, approximately 89% of them seen just once; the ten biggest clones take up 5.2%. The data belong to a study of T cell responses to AZD1222 COVID-19 vaccine. The study's findings and limits: Seropositivity was recorded at baseline in only six AZD1222 recipients.

This TCR was sampled from an adult in good health. The input for sequencing was peripheral blood, taken on day 0 of MenACWY control vaccination.

CDR3 in DNA: TGTGCCAGCAGCGTTGGACAGGGCCCAAATCAGCCCCAGCATTTT. Its translation is CASSVGQGPNQPQHF. V gene TRBV2 combines with J gene TRBJ1-5; 8 nucleotides align to TRBD1. There are 15 residues in the CDR3. V dropped 6 bases and J dropped 4; count of bases not matched to a gene: 8. Germline CDR1 is SNHLY and CDR2 is FYNNEI.